This T cell receptor beta chain is from a study of CD8+ T cells in alopecia areata. Study outcomes and limitations: With patients, TCR sharing proved less clear than in mice, a difference possibly related to HLA. Persistence of many expanded lesional clones was seen in scalp and blood during tofacitinib. Alopecia totalis/universalis scalp especially showed more expanded CD8+ clones than normal scalp.

Note on this clone: The antigen is unknown.

Indicated treatment: oral pan-JAK inhibitor, 5-10 mg twice daily. Sorted out of PBMCs were CD4+ T cells and CD8+ T cells. This CDR3 has 13 amino acids. Germline CDR1 reads MNHEY; CDR2 reads SVGAGI. Trimming shortened V by 3 bases and J by 6 bases, and 8 bases separated the two germline ends. Extracted from the samples, RNA was reverse transcribed into cDNA to serve as the sequencing template. This table comes from immunoSEQ multiplex PCR, and its TCRdb copy is limited to in-frame clones, with some not included. The sample holds 190,000 or so clones, about three fifths seen once. This clonotype was sampled from a human donor with alopecia areata. Material: CD8+ T cells sorted from blood, obtained at week 24, from a patient treated with tofacitinib. This chain uses TRBV6-5 with TRBJ2-2; perhaps TRBD2 as D (6 bases). The DNA of the CDR3 is TGTGCCAGCAGTTATAAGCGGGCCGGGGAGCTGTTTTTT. Translation gives CASSYKRAGELFF.